A single sample gave rise to the 18 T cell receptor beta chains below, sequenced in a study of CD8+CD57+ T cells in acquired aplastic anemia. All sequencing subjects had displayed CD8+CD57+ cell expansion on flow cytometry. TCR beta VDJ and CDR3 profiling used genomic DNA as template. TCRdb passed the reads through MiXCR, listing each CDR3 protein once. This sample yields roughly 250,000 distinct CDR3 sequences, of which 82% are seen a single time; roughly 42% belongs to the top ten. The sample was sorted CD4+, CD8+, or CD8+CD57+ T cells (not recorded which) from PBMCs. These receptors all stem from a human donor with aplastic anemia.

The chain is built from TRBV11-1 and TRBJ2-3, with 7 bases matching TRBD2. There are 13 residues in the CDR3. Germline lookup yields CDR1 SGHAT and CDR2 FQDESV (reference sequence). J was trimmed by 8 bases and V by 5 bases; bases with no gene match: 7. CDR3 sequence: CASSVTSAITQYF. In nucleotides, the CDR3 is TGTGCCAGCAGCGTTACTAGCGCAATTACGCAGTATTTT.

This clonotype was seen repeatedly, ten times or more. This rearrangement joins TRBV13 to TRBJ2-7; 10 nucleotides agree with TRBD1. With 8 bases clipped from V and 2 bases from J, the junction kept 6 bases outside the gene matches. CDR1 is PRHDT and CDR2 is FYEKMQ in the germline V gene (reference sequence). This CDR3 has 14 amino acids. The CDR3 nucleotides read TGTGCCAGCTCCTCCGGGACAGGGGCCTACGAGCAGTACTTC. Its translation: CASSSGTGAYEQYF.

Notes on this clonotype: A junction end diverges from the germline sequence, so it may reflect a read error. The chain employs TRBV7-2 and TRBJ2-2; D may be TRBD2 (7 bases). The germline V gene encodes CDR1 SGHTA and CDR2 FQGNSA. This CDR3 is 12 amino acids long. Here the CDR3 reads CASSPVRGALFF. CDR3 DNA: TGTGCCAGCAGCCCCGTACGGGGGGCGCTGTTTTTT.

The J gene is TRBJ2-1, the V gene TRBV7-8; 7 bases are shared with TRBD1. J was trimmed by 13 bases and V by 3 bases; bases with no gene match: 18. Germline assignment: CDR1 SGHVS and CDR2 FQNEAQ. The length of the CDR3 is 16 residues. The CDR3 region has the DNA TGTGCCAGCAGCTTTGAAAGGAGAGGGGGCACCGAAGCTCAGTTCTTC. This encodes CASSFERRGGTEAQFF.

The chain joins TRBV7-2 to TRBJ2-7, with a weak D call TRBD2 (6 bases). The V end lost 5 bases, the J end lost 9 bases, and 23 bases lay between the germline ends. This CDR3 comprises 15 residues. Germline CDR1 SGHTA, CDR2 FQGNSA. Here the CDR3 reads CASSNGRGIEEAQYF. In nucleotides, the CDR3 is TGTGCCAGCAGCAACGGACGGGGGATTGAAGAGGCGCAGTACTTC.

This chain links TRBV24-1 with TRBJ2-1; 8 positions match TRBD2. The germline CDR1 and CDR2 sequences are KGHDR and SFDVKD. Trimming cost V 1 base and J 7 bases; bases outside gene matches: 2. CDR3 size: 14 residues. For the CDR3, the DNA is TGTGCCACCAGTGATTTAGGGACTAGAAATGAGCAGTTCTTC. It specifies CATSDLGTRNEQFF.

About this clonotype: Compared with germline, one end of the junction differs, possibly owing to a read error. V gene TRBV9 combines with J gene TRBJ2-3; TRBD2 matches at 8 bases. The CDR3 consists of 14 residues. Germline V gene sequence: CDR1 SGDLS, CDR2 YYNGEE. The CDR3: CASSLAGHEDTHYF. CDR3 nucleotide sequence: TGTGCCAGCAGCTTAGCGGGACATGAGGATACGCACTATTTT.

This clonotype was counted once. The V and J genes are TRBV5-8 and TRBJ2-3; D is unclear. Germline CDR1 SGHTS, CDR2 YDEGEE. The V end lost 3 bases, the J end lost 2 bases, and 7 bases lay between the germline ends. This CDR3 has 13 residues. CDR3 in amino acids: CASSSGHTDTQYF. The CDR3 DNA reads TGTGCCAGCAGCTCCGGGCACACAGATACGCAGTATTTT.

Remarks on this clonotype: One end of the junction does not line up with germline, which may come from a read error. The gene calls are TRBV7-8 and TRBJ2-4; D not resolved. The germline gives CDR1 SGHVS, CDR2 FQNEAQ. This CDR3 spans 12 amino acids. This CDR3 reads CASSSAGKGQQF. The CDR3 bases are TGTGCCAGCAGCTCAGCTGGGAAGGGTCAGCAGTTC.

Concerning this clonotype itself: One end of the junction fails to match germline, which may point to a read error. The V call is TRBV12-5, the J call TRBJ1-1; the D is unclear. This CDR3 region has 13 residues. Germline assignment: CDR1 LGHNT and CDR2 FRNRAP. The CDR3 loop reads CASGVGGVAEAFF. The CDR3 coding sequence is TGTGCCAGTGGTGTTGGCGGGGTAGCTGAAGCTTTCTTT.

The chain joins TRBV5-1 to TRBJ2-1; a possible D gene is TRBD2 (7 bases). The CDR3 has 13 amino acids. Deletions cut 5 bases from V and 12 bases from J, with 18 bases between. The germline CDR1 and CDR2 sequences are SGHRS and YFSETQ. The CDR3 here is CASSDGGGHGQFF. The CDR3 DNA sequence: TGCGCCAGCAGTGATGGGGGGGGCCATGGGCAGTTCTTC. The full variable domain, rest sourced from reference TRBV5-1 and TRBJ2-1, is KAGVTQTPRYLIKTRGQQVTLSCSPISGHRSVSWYQQTPGQGLQFLFEYFSETQRNKGNFPGRFSGRQFSNSRSEMNVSTLELGDSALYLCASSDGGGHGQFFGPGTRLTVL.

This clonotype was picked up a small number of times. V is TRBV15 and J is TRBJ2-6; no definite D call. With 3 bases removed from V and 0 bases from J, the gap between germline ends came to 12 bases. Germline V gives CDR1 LNHNV, CDR2 YYDKDF (reference sequence). The CDR3 extends over 17 amino acids. DNA for the CDR3: TGTGCCACCAGCAGCGAAAACTCCGGCTCTGGGGCCAACGTCCTGACTTTC. Amino acid sequence: CATSSENSGSGANVLTF.

On this clonotype itself: Since the CDR3 does not end with the conserved phenylalanine or tryptophan, this likely comes from a read error. The DNA is omitted, as the CDR3 cannot be located on it reliably, and the CDR3 follows TCRdb's listing. The chain uses TRBV9 and TRBJ2-4; the table's D call TRBD1 went unverified against the DNA. With termini counted, the CDR3 has 12 amino acids. The germline V gene has CDR1 SGDLS and CDR2 YYNGEE. The CDR3 sequence: CASSGDTGTMNT.

In regard to this clonotype: The junction departs from germline at one end; a sequencing error may be responsible. V and J are TRBV2 and TRBJ2-3, with TRBD1 as a possible D gene (6 bases). CDR3 length equals 13 residues. Germline CDR1 and CDR2: SNHLY and FYNNEI. The DNA for the CDR3 is TGTGCCAGCGGTGATGGGGGCATCCATAAGCAGTACTTT. This translates into CASGDGGIHKQYF.

This clonotype appeared a single time. The chain employs TRBV5-6 and TRBJ2-5; the D gene is possibly TRBD2 (6 bases). This CDR3 is built from 15 residues. The germline V and J ends were trimmed by 0 bases and 5 bases, with 14 bases remaining between them. Germline CDR1 reads SGHDT; CDR2 reads YYEEEE. The DNA for the CDR3 is TGTGCCAGCAGCTTGGTGGAGGGGAAGTGGGAGACCCAGTACTTC. Its translation: CASSLVEGKWETQYF.

Comments on this clonotype: Likely a read error: the CDR3 ends without its conserved phenylalanine or tryptophan. The DNA is omitted, as the CDR3 cannot be located on it reliably, and the CDR3 follows TCRdb's listing. The chain links TRBV9 to TRBJ2-3. The CDR3 region is 15 residues in length, termini included. The germline gives CDR1 SGDLS, CDR2 YYNGEE. CDR3 sequence: CASSVGSDTQYFQYL.

V and J are TRBV7-9 and TRBJ1-1; D is unresolved. Germline CDR1 and CDR2: SEHNR and FQNEAQ (reference sequence). Trimming stripped 3 bases from V and 13 bases from J, with 24 bases between. This CDR3 spans 15 amino acids. The CDR3 DNA is TGTGCCAGCAGCTTGGATGGGCCCAAGGAAACACTGTTTTTCTTT. Its translation: CASSLDGPKETLFFF.

The CDR3 region has the DNA TGTGCCAGCAGCTTTCCGCGAGATCCGGCTACGCAGTATTTT. Translated: CASSFPRDPATQYF. V and J are TRBV7-8 and TRBJ2-3; D is unclear. The germline V gene encodes CDR1 SGHVS and CDR2 FQNEAQ. V lost 3 bases and J lost 8, with 15 bases in between. The CDR3 has 14 amino acids. Variable domain in full (rest from reference TRBV7-8 and TRBJ2-3): GAGVSQSPRYKVAKRGQDVALRCDPISGHVSLFWYQQALGQGPEFLTYFQNEAQLDKSGLPSDRFFAERPEGSVSTLKIQRTQQEDSAVYLCASSFPRDPATQYFGPGTRLTVL.